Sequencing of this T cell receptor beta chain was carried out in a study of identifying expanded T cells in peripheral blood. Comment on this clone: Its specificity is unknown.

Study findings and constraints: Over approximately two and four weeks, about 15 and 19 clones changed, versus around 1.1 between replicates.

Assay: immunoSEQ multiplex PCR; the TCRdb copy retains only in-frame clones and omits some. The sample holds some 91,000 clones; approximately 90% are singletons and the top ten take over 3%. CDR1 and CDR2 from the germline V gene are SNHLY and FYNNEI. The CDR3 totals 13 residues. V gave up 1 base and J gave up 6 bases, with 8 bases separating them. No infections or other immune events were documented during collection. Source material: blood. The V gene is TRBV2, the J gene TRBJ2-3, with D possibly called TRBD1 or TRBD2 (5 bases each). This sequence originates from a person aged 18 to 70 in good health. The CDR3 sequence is CASSEGGVDTQYF. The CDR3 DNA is TGTGCCAGCAGTGAAGGAGGGGTCGATACGCAGTATTTT. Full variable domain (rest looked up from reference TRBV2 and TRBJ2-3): EPEVTQTPSHQVTQMGQEVILRCVPISNHLYFYWYRQILGQKVEFLVSFYNNEISEKSEIFDDQFSVERPDGSNFTLKIRSTKLEDSAMYFCASSEGGVDTQYFGPGTRLTVL.